This T cell receptor beta chain was sequenced during a study of identifying expanded T cells in peripheral blood (dated by TCRdb to between 2018 and 2021). For the wider study: Four technical replicates, made by sequencing separate aliquots from the same pool of genomic DNA, were compared pairwise. The research as a whole found: The binomial model flagged around 1.1 differentially abundant clones between technical replicates, compared with 15 to 17 over around 2 weeks and 19 over about four weeks. The beta-binomial model significantly reduced the number of clones called differentially abundant and the false-positive rate across all healthy-donor time intervals. In all healthy donors, the variance in clone template counts between samples taken two weeks apart rose significantly as total template count increased. The authors expected biological variance in healthy repertoires might increase further over much longer intervals such as months to years.

Note on this clone: The clone's antigen remains unknown. No base qualities exist here, and no much larger clone lies one base off it.

TCRbeta CDR3 regions were profiled with the immunoSEQ Assay using bias-controlled multiplex PCR amplification of genomic DNA. On the authors' methods: To quantify the absolute abundance of each unique TCRbeta CDR3 region, the sequences were collapsed and filtered. Differential abundance was tested with a binomial (Fisher-equivalent) model and with a beta-binomial model adding time-dependent variance fitted from healthy donors. Clones with fewer than 5 combined templates were excluded, and clones with Benjamini-Hochberg FDR below 0.01 were called differentially abundant. Beta-binomial variance was modeled as a function of total template count across the two samples using the form v = (b*log(k)+a)^2. In TCRdb, the immuneACCESS table is reduced to in-frame sequences with V and J assigned. These tables do not hold every clone; where another copy was compared, an unresolved V gene accounts for under half, and the others remain unexplained. The V and J calls and clone size come from that table; D and trimming were worked out from the DNA. The sample data list some 93,000 clones, and 88% of these were observed just once. The ten biggest clones cover 3.9% of the sample.

V is shortened by 7 bases, J by 10 bases, and the region joining them spans 17 bases. The CDR3 measures 14 amino acids from cysteine to phenylalanine. The DNA shown is the 42-base CDR3, in frame from base 1. For CDR1 and CDR2, the germline V gene lists MDHEN and SYDVKM. During the collection period, no immune events, such as infections, were documented for the healthy donors. Blood repertoires from healthy donors were used as a training cohort for calibrating time-dependent variance in a beta-binomial model of differential abundance of T-cell clones. There were roughly 10 healthy donors in the training cohort, of whom 3 were female and 7 were male. The donors were between roughly 25 and 64 years old, with an average age of roughly 41 years. Whole blood, obtained from a commercial supplier, was collected from each healthy donor at three time points spaced approximately 15 days apart. For immunosequencing, genomic DNA was extracted from whole blood that had not been sorted.

The clonotype comes from a person aged 18-70 years in good health. Sequenced material: blood. The chain links TRBV28 with TRBJ1-6; D gene: possibly TRBD1, on 6 matching bases. In nucleotide form, the sequence is TGTGCCAGCACCCAAAGGGGGATCGGGTCACCCCTCCACTTT. Its protein reads: CASTQRGIGSPLHF.